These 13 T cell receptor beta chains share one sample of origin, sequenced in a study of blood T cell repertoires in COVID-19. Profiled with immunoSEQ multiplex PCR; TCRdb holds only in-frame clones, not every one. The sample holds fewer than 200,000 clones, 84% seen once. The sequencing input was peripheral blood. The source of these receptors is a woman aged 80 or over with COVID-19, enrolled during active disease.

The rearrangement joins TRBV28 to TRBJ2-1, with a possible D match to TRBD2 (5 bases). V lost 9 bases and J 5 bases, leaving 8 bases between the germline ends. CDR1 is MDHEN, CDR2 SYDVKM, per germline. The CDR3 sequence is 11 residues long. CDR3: CASLRDNEQFF. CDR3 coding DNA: TGTGCCAGTCTGCGGGACAATGAGCAGTTCTTC.

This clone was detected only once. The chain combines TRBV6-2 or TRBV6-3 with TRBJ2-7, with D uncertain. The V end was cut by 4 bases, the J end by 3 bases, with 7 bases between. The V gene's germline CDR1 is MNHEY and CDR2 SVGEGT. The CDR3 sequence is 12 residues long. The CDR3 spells CASSLSNYEQYF. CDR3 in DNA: TGTGCCAGCAGTTTAAGCAACTACGAGCAGTACTTC.

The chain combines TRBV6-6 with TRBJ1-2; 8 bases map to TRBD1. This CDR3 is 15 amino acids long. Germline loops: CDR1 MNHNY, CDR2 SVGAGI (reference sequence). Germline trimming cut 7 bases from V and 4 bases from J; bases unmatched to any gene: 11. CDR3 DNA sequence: TGTGCCAGCACCGACAGGGACAGGACGCTCTATGGCTACACCTTC. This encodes CASTDRDRTLYGYTF.

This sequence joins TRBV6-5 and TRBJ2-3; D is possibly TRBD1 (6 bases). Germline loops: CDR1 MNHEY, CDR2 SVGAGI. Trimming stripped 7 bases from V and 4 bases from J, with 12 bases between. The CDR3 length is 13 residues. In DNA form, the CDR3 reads TGTGCCAGCACTTCTCAGGGGCCAGATACGCAGTATTTT. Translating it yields CASTSQGPDTQYF.

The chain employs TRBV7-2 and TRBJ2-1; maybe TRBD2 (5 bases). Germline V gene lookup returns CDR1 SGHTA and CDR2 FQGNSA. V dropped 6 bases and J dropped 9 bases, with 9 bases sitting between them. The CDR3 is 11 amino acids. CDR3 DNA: TGTGCCAGCAGATCTAGCATTGAGCAGTTCTTC. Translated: CASRSSIEQFF.

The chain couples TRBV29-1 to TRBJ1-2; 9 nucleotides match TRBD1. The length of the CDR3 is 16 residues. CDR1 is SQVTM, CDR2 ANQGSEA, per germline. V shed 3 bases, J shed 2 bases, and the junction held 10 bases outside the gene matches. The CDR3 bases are TGCAGCGTTGAGGACAGGGGCGGGTCAAGGAACTATGGCTACACCTTC. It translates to CSVEDRGGSRNYGYTF.

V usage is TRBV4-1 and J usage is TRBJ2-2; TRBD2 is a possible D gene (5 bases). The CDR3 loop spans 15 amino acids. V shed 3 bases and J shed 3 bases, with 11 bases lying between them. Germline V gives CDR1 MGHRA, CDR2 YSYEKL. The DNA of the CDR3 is TGCGCCAGCAGCCATCTGGGGAGATACACCGGGGAGCTGTTTTTT. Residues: CASSHLGRYTGELFF.

The CDR3 loop is CASLPRLAGGYEQYF. The CDR3, as DNA: TGTGCCAGCCTCCCGCGACTAGCGGGGGGCTACGAGCAGTACTTC. J is TRBJ2-7 and V is TRBV7-2; 13 nucleotides match TRBD2. The CDR3 has 15 amino acids. CDR1 and CDR2 (germline): SGHTA, FQGNSA. Germline trimming cut 8 bases from V and 3 bases from J; bases unmatched to any gene: 7.

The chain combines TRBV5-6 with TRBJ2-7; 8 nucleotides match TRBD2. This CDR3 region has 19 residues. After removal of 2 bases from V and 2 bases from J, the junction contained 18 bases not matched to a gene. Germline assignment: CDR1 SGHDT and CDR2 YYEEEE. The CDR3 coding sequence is TGTGCCAGCAGCTTTGGGGGCAATTTCGGACTAGCCTTTCCCTACGAGCAGTACTTC. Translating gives CASSFGGNFGLAFPYEQYF.

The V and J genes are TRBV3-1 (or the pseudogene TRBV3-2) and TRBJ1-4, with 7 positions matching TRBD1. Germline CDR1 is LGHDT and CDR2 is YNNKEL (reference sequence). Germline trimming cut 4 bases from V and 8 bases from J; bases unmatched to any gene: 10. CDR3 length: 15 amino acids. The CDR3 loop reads CASSLRQGQVEKLFF. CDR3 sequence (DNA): TGTGCCAGCAGCCTCCGACAGGGTCAGGTAGAAAAACTGTTTTTT.

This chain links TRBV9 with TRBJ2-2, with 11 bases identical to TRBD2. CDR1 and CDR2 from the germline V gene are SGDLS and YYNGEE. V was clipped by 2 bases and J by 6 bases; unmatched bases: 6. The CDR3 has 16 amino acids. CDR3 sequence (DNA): TGTGCCAGCAGCGTTAGCGGGAGGGCCCTCGCCGGGGAGCTGTTTTTT. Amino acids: CASSVSGRALAGELFF.

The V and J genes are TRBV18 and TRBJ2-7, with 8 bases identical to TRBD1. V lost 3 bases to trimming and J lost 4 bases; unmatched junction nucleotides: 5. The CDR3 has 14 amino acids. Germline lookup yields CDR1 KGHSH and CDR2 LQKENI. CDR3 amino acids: CASSPGTGLYEQYF. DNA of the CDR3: TGTGCCAGCTCACCCGGGACAGGCCTATACGAGCAGTACTTC.

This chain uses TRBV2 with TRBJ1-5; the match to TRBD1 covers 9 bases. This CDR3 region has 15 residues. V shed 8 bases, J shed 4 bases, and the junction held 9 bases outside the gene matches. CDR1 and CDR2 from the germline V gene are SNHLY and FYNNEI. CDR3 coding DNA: TGTGCCAGCCTCCGGGACAGGGTAGAAAATCAGCCCCAGCATTTT. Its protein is CASLRDRVENQPQHF.